This section outlines one T cell receptor beta chain sequence together with its context. This specimen belongs to a study of PD-L1 blockade in urothelial cancer. The table came from immunoSEQ multiplex PCR; TCRdb's copy has only in-frame clones and leaves some out. The sample yields about 76,000 clones, approximately 90% seen once. Per germline, CDR1 SQVTM and CDR2 ANQGSEA. The CDR3 totals 11 residues. With 3 bases removed from V and 14 bases from J, the gap between germline ends came to 13 bases. Time point meaning: peripheral blood 6 weeks after treatment start. This rearrangement joins TRBV29-1 to TRBJ1-4; unclear D gene. Sequenced material: PBMCs, taken around atezolizumab (anti-PD-L1) treatment. This TCR was recovered from a woman of 80 years or more with urothelial cancer. CDR3 in amino acids: CSVETGEVLFF. The CDR3 region has the DNA TGCAGCGTTGAGACCGGGGAGGTGCTGTTTTTT.